These 24 T cell receptor beta chains originate from one sample sequenced in a study of T cells in localized non-small cell lung cancer. Assay: immunoSEQ multiplex PCR; the TCRdb copy retains only in-frame clones and omits some. The data show around 79,000 clones, around three quarters seen once. The source was PBMCs, collected before any cancer treatment. Every receptor here comes from a man between 40 and 75 years old with stage II squamous cell lung carcinoma.

The V gene is TRBV5-6, the J gene TRBJ2-2; 10 bases match TRBD2. V was clipped by 4 bases and J by 0 bases; unmatched bases: 3. This CDR3 comprises 16 residues. Germline CDR1 reads SGHDT; CDR2 reads YYEEEE. This chain's CDR3 is CASSLGLAANTGELFF. CDR3 coding DNA: TGTGCCAGCAGCCTCGGACTAGCGGCGAACACCGGGGAGCTGTTTTTT.

This clone was observed a single time. The V call is TRBV7-2, the J call TRBJ1-4; D uncertain. CDR1 and CDR2 (germline): SGHTA, FQGNSA. The CDR3 spans 15 residues. With 4 bases removed from V and 5 bases from J, the gap between germline ends came to 14 bases. The CDR3 is CASSWSTGTNEKLFF. Written as DNA, the CDR3 is TGTGCCAGCAGCTGGAGTACGGGCACCAATGAAAAACTGTTTTTT.

The chain joins TRBV6-5 to TRBJ2-2; no clear D. V shed 7 bases and J shed 1 base, with 10 bases lying between them. Looked up from germline, CDR1 is MNHEY and CDR2 is SVGAGI. There are 14 residues in the CDR3. CDR3 sequence reads: CASKPRRNTGELFF. CDR3 in DNA: TGTGCCAGCAAGCCCAGGAGGAACACCGGGGAGCTGTTTTTT.

A few counts support this clone. The chain links TRBV21-1 to TRBJ1-5; the D segment call TRBD1 is taken from the table without a DNA check. TRBV21-1 is annotated as a pseudogene. The CDR3 spans 15 residues. The CDR3 DNA reads as TGTGCCAGCAGCACCCAAGGGGGAAAGGAACAGCCCCAGCATTTT. Translation gives CASSTQGGKEQPQHF.

The chain carries TRBV30 and TRBJ2-3, with unresolved D. This CDR3 contains 17 residues. V dropped 4 bases and J dropped 5 bases, with 25 bases sitting between them. Germline V gene data show CDR1 as GTSNPN and CDR2 as SVGIG (reference sequence). This CDR3 reads CAWISPRRLILGDTQYF. The DNA of the CDR3 is TGTGCCTGGATCTCCCCCAGGCGCCTCATACTTGGAGATACGCAGTATTTT.

CDR3 bases: TGTGCCAGCAGCGCCAAACGACAGACTTTGCGCTACGAGCAGTACTTC. Amino acid sequence: CASSAKRQTLRYEQYF. V usage is TRBV9 and J usage is TRBJ2-7; weak D call: TRBD1 (5 bases). Germline-derived CDR1 and CDR2 are SGDLS and YYNGEE. The CDR3 has 16 amino acids. V was cut by 3 bases and J by 3 bases, with 19 bases left in between.

The CDR3 coding sequence is TGCGCCAGCAGTATCGACGGACAGGGCAACACTGAAGCTTTCTTT. Protein product: CASSIDGQGNTEAFF. The chain employs TRBV5-1 and TRBJ1-1; the match to TRBD1 covers 8 bases. The germline V gene has CDR1 SGHRS and CDR2 YFSETQ. V shed 5 bases, J shed 2 bases, and the junction held 8 bases outside the gene matches. CDR3 length equals 15 residues. Complete variable domain (other parts from reference TRBV5-1 and TRBJ1-1): KAGVTQTPRYLIKTRGQQVTLSCSPISGHRSVSWYQQTPGQGLQFLFEYFSETQRNKGNFPGRFSGRQFSNSRSEMNVSTLELGDSALYLCASSIDGQGNTEAFFGQGTRLTVV.

The rearrangement uses TRBV19 and TRBJ2-3; unclear D gene. V lost 3 bases and J lost 2, with 12 bases in between. Germline V gene data show CDR1 as LNHDA and CDR2 as SQIVND (reference sequence). This CDR3 has 15 residues. The CDR3 reads CASSMWRKSTDTQYF. CDR3 nucleotide sequence: TGTGCCAGTAGTATGTGGCGGAAATCCACAGATACGCAGTATTTT.

The rearrangement uses TRBV10-1 and TRBJ1-1, with unresolved D. Germline V lookup: CDR1 WNHNN, CDR2 SYGVQD (reference sequence). V lost 0 bases and J lost 0, with 11 bases in between. The CDR3 consists of 16 residues. The CDR3 DNA reads as TGCGCCAGCAGTGAGTCTTGGAGGGCCTTGAACACTGAAGCTTTCTTT. Protein sequence: CASSESWRALNTEAFF.

The chain employs TRBV7-9 and TRBJ1-6; the D gene is possibly TRBD1 (6 bases). This CDR3 spans 14 amino acids. Trimming stripped 3 bases from V and 9 bases from J, with 12 bases between. Germline V gives CDR1 SEHNR, CDR2 FQNEAQ (reference sequence). Here the CDR3 DNA reads TGTGCCAGCAGCTTGGACAGAGACCTTTCACCCCTCCACTTT. It yields the protein CASSLDRDLSPLHF.

The gene calls are TRBV6-6 and TRBJ1-4; TRBD1 is a possible D gene (6 bases). Trimming took off 2 bases at V and 2 bases at J, with 9 bases between the two ends. CDR1 and CDR2 (germline): MNHNY, SVGAGI (reference sequence). This CDR3 comprises 15 residues. The DNA of the CDR3 is TGTGCCAGCAGTTACGAGGGGGGGACTAATGAAAAACTGTTTTTT. This encodes CASSYEGGTNEKLFF.

The genes are TRBV6-5 and TRBJ2-7, with a weak D call TRBD2 (5 bases). With 5 bases removed from V and 7 bases from J, the gap between germline ends came to 9 bases. This CDR3 region has 11 residues. The V gene's germline CDR1 is MNHEY and CDR2 SVGAGI. CDR3 protein: CASSEGREQYF. CDR3 DNA: TGTGCCAGCAGTGAGGGCCGGGAGCAGTACTTC.

The V call is TRBV7-9, the J call TRBJ1-1; D possibly corresponds to TRBD1 (5 bases). Germline lookup yields CDR1 SEHNR and CDR2 FQNEAQ (reference sequence). The CDR3 length is 15 residues. Between the trimmed V and J ends, which lost 5 bases and 0 bases, there was a span of 13 bases. This CDR3 reads CASSAGSRMNTEAFF. DNA for the CDR3: TGTGCCAGCAGCGCAGGGTCCCGAATGAACACTGAAGCTTTCTTT. Together with reference TRBV7-9 and TRBJ1-1, the CDR3 gives the full variable domain: DTGVSQNPRHKITKRGQNVTFRCDPISEHNRLYWYRQTLGQGPEFLTYFQNEAQLEKSRLLSDRFSAERPKGSFSTLEIQRTEQGDSAMYLCASSAGSRMNTEAFFGQGTRLTVV.

This chain connects TRBV15 to TRBJ1-1; no definite D call. The V gene's germline CDR1 is LNHNV and CDR2 YYDKDF (reference sequence). V was pared by 6 bases and J by 0 bases, with 8 bases between. The CDR3 has 13 residues. CDR3 in DNA: TGTGCCACCAGGGGTGAGATGAACACTGAAGCTTTCTTT. Residues: CATRGEMNTEAFF.

This clone has more than one count but fewer than ten. This chain joins TRBV7-9 and TRBJ1-3, with D tentatively TRBD1 (5 bases). Germline V gene lookup returns CDR1 SEHNR and CDR2 FQNEAQ (reference sequence). The CDR3 is 19 residues long. Deletions cut 5 bases from V and 0 bases from J, with 23 bases between. As DNA, the CDR3 is TGTGCCAGCAGCCCGTACGGGAGGGGTAACAAGAGCTCTGGAAACACCATATATTTT. Amino acid sequence: CASSPYGRGNKSSGNTIYF.

V gene TRBV30 combines with J gene TRBJ1-6; 10 bases fit TRBD1. The CDR3 is 16 amino acids. Per the germline V gene, CDR1 is GTSNPN and CDR2 is SVGIG (reference sequence). The J segment lost 7 bases and the V segment lost 3 bases, leaving 9 bases of the junction unmatched. The CDR3 is CAWSGDRGESNSPLHF. CDR3 coding DNA: TGTGCCTGGAGCGGGGACAGGGGAGAGTCAAATTCACCCCTCCACTTT.

This chain links TRBV2 with TRBJ2-3, with TRBD1 identical over 7 bases. Trimming cost V 6 bases and J 4 bases; bases outside gene matches: 13. Germline V lookup: CDR1 SNHLY, CDR2 FYNNEI. The CDR3 spans 16 residues. CDR3 sequence: CASRETGLYFADTQYF. For the CDR3, the DNA is TGTGCCAGCAGGGAGACAGGGTTGTATTTCGCAGATACGCAGTATTTT.

V usage is TRBV7-8 and J usage is TRBJ2-5; the match to TRBD2 covers 8 bases. The length of the CDR3 is 16 residues. The germline CDR1 and CDR2 sequences are SGHVS and FQNEAQ. V was pared by 2 bases and J by 6 bases, with 11 bases of the junction left unmatched. The CDR3 here is CASSLRRAGGLKTQYF. The CDR3 nucleotides are TGTGCCAGCAGCTTACGAAGGGCGGGAGGACTTAAGACCCAGTACTTC.

In its sample, this clone was seen a few times. In DNA, the CDR3 is TGTGCCAGTAGCGGGGGGTTGGGTCAGCCCCAGCATTTT. Residues: CASSGGLGQPQHF. The chain couples TRBV19 to TRBJ1-5; a possible D gene is TRBD1 (5 bases). CDR1 and CDR2 (germline): LNHDA, SQIVND (reference sequence). V was clipped by 6 bases and J by 6 bases, with 12 bases between them. The CDR3 consists of 13 residues.

The chain employs TRBV6-1 and TRBJ2-5, with 11 bases lining up with TRBD2. V shed 7 bases, J shed 4 bases, and the junction held 5 bases outside the gene matches. The CDR3 covers 14 residues. Germline V gene lookup returns CDR1 MNHNS and CDR2 SASEGT. The CDR3 sequence is CASILGLAGETQYF. The CDR3 DNA reads as TGTGCCAGCATCCTCGGACTAGCGGGAGAGACCCAGTACTTC.

The rearrangement uses TRBV28 and TRBJ2-7; 7 nucleotides agree with TRBD1. Germline loops: CDR1 MDHEN, CDR2 SYDVKM. J was trimmed by 3 bases and V by 6 bases; bases with no gene match: 11. This CDR3 comprises 15 residues. The CDR3 region is CASRGDREGLYEQYF. CDR3 bases: TGTGCCAGCAGGGGCGACAGGGAAGGCCTCTACGAGCAGTACTTC.

In regard to this clone: Other DNA sequences of this sample code for an identical CDR3. J is TRBJ2-3 and V is TRBV18, with 10 nucleotides matching TRBD2. V shed 3 bases, J shed 0 bases, and the junction held 6 bases outside the gene matches. The CDR3 sequence is 17 residues long. Germline V gives CDR1 KGHSH, CDR2 LQKENI. CDR3 nucleotide sequence: TGTGCCAGCTCACCCGACCCACTAGCGGGGAGCACAGATACGCAGTATTTT. Residues: CASSPDPLAGSTDTQYF.

The chain has TRBV7-2 and TRBJ2-3; 13 bases match TRBD2. Germline loops: CDR1 SGHTA, CDR2 FQGNSA. The trim removed 3 bases at V and 6 bases at J, leaving 6 bases unmatched. The CDR3 contains 16 residues. The CDR3 reads CASSFRLAGGGDTQYF. The CDR3 DNA reads TGTGCCAGCAGCTTTAGACTAGCGGGGGGCGGGGATACGCAGTATTTT.

V usage is TRBV5-1 and J usage is TRBJ1-2; D is possibly TRBD1 (5 bases). The CDR3 has 15 residues. Per germline, CDR1 SGHRS and CDR2 YFSETQ. V gave up 0 bases and J gave up 4 bases, with 13 bases separating them. The CDR3 DNA follows: TGCGCCAGCAGCTTGGAAGGGCGGGGGACCTATGGCTACACCTTC. Protein product: CASSLEGRGTYGYTF.